These 13 T cell receptor beta chains came from one sample sequenced in a study of identical twins. MiXCR, applied by TCRdb to the 5' RACE reads, yields one record per CDR3 protein. The sample has some 500,000 distinct CDR3 sequences, roughly 21% seen once. The same sample was also used in a study of T cells expressing NK-cell markers.

Sequencing was carried out using CD4+ T cells sorted from blood. Receptor source: a woman aged 18 to 35 in good health.

This clonotype has at least ten counts. V and J are TRBV12-3 or TRBV12-4 and TRBJ2-2, with TRBD2 as a possible D gene (6 bases). CDR3 length: 14 residues. V was shortened by 7 bases and J by 2 bases, with 11 bases between the two germline ends. The CDR3 here is CASTPLANTGELFF. The CDR3 DNA follows: TGTGCCAGCACACCACTAGCTAACACCGGGGAGCTGTTTTTT.

The chain couples TRBV9 to TRBJ2-3; D not resolved. V was cut by 0 bases and J by 2 bases, with 10 bases left in between. Looked up from germline, CDR1 is SGDLS and CDR2 is YYNGEE. CDR3 length: 15 residues. This chain's CDR3 is CASSVGPSPTDTQYF. CDR3 sequence (DNA): TGTGCCAGCAGCGTAGGTCCCTCCCCCACAGATACGCAGTATTTT.

V usage is TRBV24-1 and J usage is TRBJ2-2, with D perhaps matching TRBD1 (6 bases). V lost 3 bases and J 6 bases, leaving 25 bases between the germline ends. CDR1 KGHDR and CDR2 SFDVKD come from the germline V gene. The length of the CDR3 is 19 residues. CDR3 DNA: TGTGCCACCAGTGATGAAAAAACAGGGTCCACCTGGGGGTCCGGGGAGCTGTTTTTT. It codes for CATSDEKTGSTWGSGELFF.

This clonotype was counted only a few times. The genes are TRBV20-1 and TRBJ1-1; D gene unclear. The CDR3 loop spans 12 amino acids. With 7 bases removed from V and 3 bases from J, the gap between germline ends came to 12 bases. Germline-derived CDR1 and CDR2 are DFQATT and SNEGSKA (reference sequence). The CDR3 protein is CSGRNPDTEAFF. CDR3 sequence (DNA): TGCAGTGGACGAAATCCGGACACTGAAGCTTTCTTT.

The DNA of the CDR3 is TGTGCCAGCAGTCTGCCAGGGGACTCGGGGTCCTACAATGAGCAGTTCTTC. Amino acid sequence: CASSLPGDSGSYNEQFF. This chain links TRBV28 with TRBJ2-1, with D perhaps matching TRBD1 or TRBD2 (6 bases each). The CDR3 is 17 amino acids. Germline loops: CDR1 MDHEN, CDR2 SYDVKM. Trimming took 5 bases from V and 1 from J, leaving 18 bases between them.

This clonotype was counted only a few times. This chain uses TRBV20-1 with TRBJ2-3, with TRBD2 matching over 7 bases. Losses at the gene ends were 0 bases for V and 4 bases for J; bases not matched to a gene: 4. This CDR3 has 14 residues. Germline-derived CDR1 and CDR2 are DFQATT and SNEGSKA (reference sequence). CDR3 region: CSARDKTSPDTQYF. CDR3 nucleotide sequence: TGCAGTGCTAGAGATAAGACTAGCCCAGATACGCAGTATTTT.

This clonotype was found a few times. The chain couples TRBV29-1 to TRBJ1-1, with a possible D match to TRBD1 (6 bases). CDR1 is SQVTM and CDR2 is ANQGSEA in the germline V gene. Trimming left V 4 bases short and J 1 base short, with 10 bases between. This CDR3 has 13 amino acids. The CDR3 spells CSVVRGTNTEAFF. CDR3 DNA: TGCAGCGTTGTAAGGGGGACGAACACTGAAGCTTTCTTT. The complete variable domain, with remaining parts taken from reference TRBV29-1 and TRBJ1-1, reads SAVISQKPSRDICQRGTSLTIQCQVDSQVTMMFWYRQQPGQSLTLIATANQGSEATYESGFVIDKFPISRPNLTFSTLTVSNMSPEDSSIYLCSVVRGTNTEAFFGQGTRLTVV.

This clonotype was observed a handful of times. J is TRBJ1-1 and V is TRBV29-1; a weak D match, TRBD1 (5 bases). V dropped 8 bases and J dropped 4 bases, with 14 bases sitting between them. Germline CDR1 SQVTM, CDR2 ANQGSEA. The CDR3 totals 12 residues. CDR3 protein: CSSSQGPTEAFF. CDR3 DNA: TGCAGCTCTTCTCAGGGACCCACTGAAGCTTTCTTT.

This clonotype appeared a few times. The chain couples TRBV10-3 to TRBJ2-7; D may correspond to TRBD1 or TRBD2 (6 bases each). Trimming left V 10 bases short and J 2 bases short, with 9 bases between. Germline CDR1 ENHRY, CDR2 SYGVKD. This CDR3 is built from 11 residues. The CDR3 DNA follows: TGTGCCACTGGGGGGCCCTACGAGCAGTACTTC. Translation: CATGGPYEQYF.

About this clonotype itself: A single base separates this from a much larger clone, so it may be a read error. This likely comes from a read error, as the CDR3 has no conserved phenylalanine or tryptophan at its end. This sequence joins TRBV10-3 and TRBJ1-1; possibly TRBD1 for D (6 bases). Germline V gene lookup returns CDR1 ENHRY and CDR2 SYGVKD. The length of the CDR3 is 14 residues. Trimming pared 6 bases from V and 0 bases from J, leaving 11 bases between. The CDR3, as DNA: TGTGCCATCAGGGGACAAAGCATGAACACTGAAGCTTTCTCT. It is translated as CAIRGQSMNTEAFS.

V is TRBV20-1 and J is TRBJ1-1, with D tentatively TRBD1 (6 bases). The CDR3 contains 13 residues. Germline assignment: CDR1 DFQATT and CDR2 SNEGSKA (reference sequence). V lost 4 bases and J 5 bases, leaving 14 bases between the germline ends. CDR3 in amino acids: CSATEQGWTEAFF. The CDR3 DNA reads TGCAGTGCTACCGAACAGGGTTGGACTGAAGCTTTCTTT.

This clonotype has at least ten counts. V gene TRBV5-1 combines with J gene TRBJ2-3; D might be TRBD2 (6 bases). CDR3 length: 14 amino acids. V lost 4 bases to trimming and J lost 4 bases, with 13 bases between them. Germline CDR1 is SGHRS and CDR2 is YFSETQ. The DNA of the CDR3 is TGCGCCAGCAGCATCGGGGGATCAGCAGATACGCAGTATTTT. Residues: CASSIGGSADTQYF.

There are a few counts of this clonotype. The chain recombines TRBV4-1 with TRBJ2-1, with 10 positions matching TRBD2. Germline CDR1 MGHRA, CDR2 YSYEKL. The CDR3 has 17 residues. The J segment lost 4 bases and the V segment lost 0 bases, leaving 6 bases of the junction unmatched. The CDR3 spells CASSQEGRTSGYNEQFF. The CDR3 coding sequence is TGCGCCAGCAGCCAAGAAGGGAGGACTAGCGGTTACAATGAGCAGTTCTTC.